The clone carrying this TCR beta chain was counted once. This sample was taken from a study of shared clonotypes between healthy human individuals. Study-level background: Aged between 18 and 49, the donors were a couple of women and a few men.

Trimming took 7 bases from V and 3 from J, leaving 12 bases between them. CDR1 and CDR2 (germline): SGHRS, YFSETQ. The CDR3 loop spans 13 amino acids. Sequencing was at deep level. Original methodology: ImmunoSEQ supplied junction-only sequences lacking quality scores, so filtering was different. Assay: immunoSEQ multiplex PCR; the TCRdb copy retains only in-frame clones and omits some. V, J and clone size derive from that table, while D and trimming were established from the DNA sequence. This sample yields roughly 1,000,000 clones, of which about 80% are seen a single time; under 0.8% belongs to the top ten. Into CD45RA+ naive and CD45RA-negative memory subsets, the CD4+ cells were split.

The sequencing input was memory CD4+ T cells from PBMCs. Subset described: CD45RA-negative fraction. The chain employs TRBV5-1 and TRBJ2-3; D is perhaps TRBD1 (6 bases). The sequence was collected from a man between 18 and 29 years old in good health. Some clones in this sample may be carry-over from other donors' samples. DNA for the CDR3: TGCGCCAGCTCAGAACAGGGTACAGATACGCAGTATTTT. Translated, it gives CASSEQGTDTQYF.